A selection of T cell receptor beta chains follows, all from one sample in a study of low-dose radiotherapy and immunotherapy resistance in tumors. One entry per CDR3 protein, called by TCRdb with MiXCR from the reads. This table has 30,000 or so distinct CDR3 sequences, under 55% appearing once. The specimen was PBMCs, collected after low-dose radiotherapy plus immunotherapy. The receptors here all came from a male donor with gallbladder cancer. CDR3s include the opening cysteine and the closing phenylalanine or tryptophan. Each record gives: CDR3 protein, CDR3 DNA, V gene, clone size, J gene, D gene. D genes are given only for firm matches. Not every row has a clone size; where given, it reads once, few, many or a size class.

CASSPRPPHGRAGGAKNIQYF TGTGCCAGCAGCCCACGGCCCCCTCACGGGAGGGCCGGCGGGGCCAAAAACATTCAGTACTTC TRBV7-8 many TRBJ2-4 TRBD2
CASRTGGGTGELFFF . TRBV7-2 . TRBJ2-2 .
CATSKGGTLGYEQYF TGTGCCACCAGCAAAGGTGGGACGCTGGGTTACGAGCAGTACTTC TRBV15 . TRBJ2-7 .
CASSYLGTLYNEQFF TGTGCCAGCAGTTATCTTGGGACCCTTTACAATGAGCAGTTCTTC TRBV6-2/TRBV6-3 . TRBJ2-1 .
CASSRRSYEQYF TGTGCCAGCAGTCGCCGCTCCTACGAGCAGTACTTC TRBV28 medium-sized TRBJ2-7 .
CAWRAGKETQYF TGTGCCTGGAGAGCAGGGAAAGAGACCCAGTACTTC TRBV30 many TRBJ2-5 .
CASRPTPGDGEETQYF TGTGCCAGCAGACCCACCCCAGGGGACGGGGAGGAGACCCAGTACTTC TRBV25-1 . TRBJ2-5 .
CASSRDSKNTEAFF TGCGCCAGCAGCCGGGACAGCAAAAACACTGAAGCTTTCTTT TRBV5-1 many TRBJ1-1 TRBD1
CATSDLREGRYEQFF TGTGCCACCAGTGATTTAAGAGAGGGGCGTTATGAGCAGTTCTTC TRBV6-8 once TRBJ2-1 .
CASSSPPPGQGGNTIYF TGTGCCAGCAGCTCCCCTCCTCCGGGACAGGGAGGAAACACCATATATTTT TRBV7-9 many TRBJ1-3 TRBD1
CASTIRGFGNTIYF TGTGCCAGCACCATACGGGGGTTTGGAAACACCATATATTTT TRBV6-1 . TRBJ1-3 .
CASSLSGMTEAFF TGTGCCAGCAGCTTAAGTGGAATGACTGAAGCTTTCTTT TRBV7-2 . TRBJ1-1 .
CSAREAPRVGQTQYF TGCAGTGCTAGAGAGGCACCGCGTGTAGGGCAGACCCAGTACTTC TRBV20-1 many TRBJ2-5 .